Following are 11 T cell receptor beta chains from one sample sequenced in a study of T-cell reconstitution after alpha-beta-depleted transplantation in children. This sample's TCRbeta library carried unique molecular identifier barcodes. Using its own MiXCR run on the PCR reads, TCRdb lists one record per CDR3 protein. Among roughly 100,000 distinct CDR3 sequences, around 7% were seen once, and the ten largest hold about 17%. The specimen was PBMCs, collected before TCRalphabeta/CD19-depleted stem cell transplant. These receptors all come from a boy aged 2 to 10 with acute lymphoblastic leukemia, due to receive a stem cell transplant.

The sample holds many counts of this clonotype. The chain links TRBV12-3 or TRBV12-4 to TRBJ2-5; 8 positions agree with TRBD2. Trimming at V came to 7 bases and at J to 5 bases, leaving 12 bases not matched to a gene. This CDR3 has 15 residues. The CDR3 region is CASTSWGLEAETQYF. CDR3 nucleotides: TGTGCCAGCACTTCATGGGGACTAGAGGCGGAGACCCAGTACTTC.

The chain carries TRBV6-5 and TRBJ1-2; 9 bases match TRBD1. The CDR3 covers 16 residues. Germline V CDR1 and CDR2: MNHEY, SVGAGI. With V trimmed by 5 bases and J by 8 bases, 15 bases remained unmatched. The CDR3 loop reads CASSHTGGAEEFGYTF. The DNA of the CDR3 is TGTGCCAGCAGTCACACAGGGGGCGCAGAGGAATTCGGCTACACCTTC.

Many counts were recorded for this clonotype. V is TRBV9 and J is TRBJ2-7; 7 nucleotides line up with TRBD1. The length of the CDR3 is 13 residues. The J segment lost 5 bases and the V segment lost 0 bases, leaving 2 bases of the junction unmatched. In germline, CDR1 is SGDLS, CDR2 YYNGEE. This CDR3 reads CASSVDRGDEQYF. CDR3 coding DNA: TGTGCCAGCAGCGTAGACAGGGGCGACGAGCAGTACTTC.

Many counts were recorded for this clonotype. The J gene is TRBJ1-2, the V gene TRBV27; D is possibly TRBD1 (5 bases). Germline lookup yields CDR1 MNHEY and CDR2 SMNVEV (reference sequence). The V end was cut by 3 bases, the J end by 1 base, with 15 bases between. The CDR3 has 16 amino acids. The CDR3 DNA sequence: TGTGCCAGCAGTTTCTTGGGGGATATTAATAACTATGGCTACACCTTC. This codes for CASSFLGDINNYGYTF.

This clonotype was detected ten times or more. This rearrangement joins TRBV12-3 or TRBV12-4 to TRBJ1-5; 10 nucleotides line up with TRBD1. The CDR3 is made up of 15 amino acids. The V and J ends lost 6 bases and 6 bases, in that order; junction bases with no gene match: 8. The CDR3 DNA is TGTGCCAGCAGGTCGGGGGACAGGGGTGGTCAGCCCCAGCATTTT. It specifies CASRSGDRGGQPQHF.

The sample holds a few counts of this clonotype. The chain links TRBV5-1 to TRBJ2-7; 12 bases agree with TRBD2. This CDR3 comprises 14 residues. CDR1 SGHRS and CDR2 YFSETQ come from the germline V gene. Trimming at V came to 7 bases and at J to 7 bases, leaving 9 bases not matched to a gene. The CDR3 loop is CASAGLAGPREQYF. Written as DNA, the CDR3 is TGCGCCAGCGCTGGACTAGCGGGGCCGAGGGAGCAGTACTTC. The full variable domain, completed using reference TRBV5-1 and TRBJ2-7, is KAGVTQTPRYLIKTRGQQVTLSCSPISGHRSVSWYQQTPGQGLQFLFEYFSETQRNKGNFPGRFSGRQFSNSRSEMNVSTLELGDSALYLCASAGLAGPREQYFGPGTRLTVT.

This clonotype was picked up many times. The chain links TRBV4-1 to TRBJ2-7; the match to TRBD1 covers 7 bases. V dropped 2 bases and J dropped 0; count of bases not matched to a gene: 4. Per the germline V gene, CDR1 is MGHRA and CDR2 is YSYEKL. This CDR3 comprises 15 residues. The CDR3 sequence: CASSQPGQISYEQYF. In DNA form, the CDR3 reads TGCGCCAGCAGCCAACCGGGACAGATCTCCTACGAGCAGTACTTC.

By share, this clonotype ranks as medium-sized. This chain connects TRBV3-1 to TRBJ2-5, with D perhaps given as TRBD1 or TRBD2 (6 bases each). This CDR3 region has 15 residues. V gave up 1 base and J gave up 5 bases, with 14 bases separating them. Germline CDR1 reads LGHDT; CDR2 reads YNNKEL (reference sequence). This chain's CDR3 is CASSQGVGGDETQYF. The CDR3 coding sequence is TGTGCCAGCAGCCAAGGGGTCGGGGGCGATGAGACCCAGTACTTC.

This clonotype was picked up many times. This chain connects TRBV3-1 to TRBJ2-7; D not resolved. The CDR3 covers 12 residues. Trimming left V 4 bases short and J 0 bases short, with 4 bases between. Germline CDR1 is LGHDT and CDR2 is YNNKEL (reference sequence). The CDR3 coding sequence is TGTGCCAGCAGCCTCCTCTCCTACGAGCAGTACTTC. Translation: CASSLLSYEQYF.

This clonotype was seen at least ten times. J is TRBJ1-1 and V is TRBV6-2 or TRBV6-3; D not resolved. This CDR3 contains 13 residues. V was pared by 6 bases and J by 1 base, with 9 bases between. Looked up from germline, CDR1 is MNHEY and CDR2 is SVGEGT. The CDR3 DNA sequence: TGTGCCAGCAGGGAGGGAGGGAACACTGAAGCTTTCTTT. Its translation: CASREGGNTEAFF.

The chain joins TRBV5-1 to TRBJ2-1; TRBD1 agrees at 7 bases. CDR1 and CDR2 (germline): SGHRS, YFSETQ. J lost 4 bases, V lost 4 bases, and 8 bases had no gene match. The CDR3 contains 15 residues. The CDR3, as DNA: TGCGCCAGCAGCCCCGACAGGGTGGGTTACAATGAGCAGTTCTTC. This encodes CASSPDRVGYNEQFF. The full variable domain, rest sourced from reference TRBV5-1 and TRBJ2-1, is KAGVTQTPRYLIKTRGQQVTLSCSPISGHRSVSWYQQTPGQGLQFLFEYFSETQRNKGNFPGRFSGRQFSNSRSEMNVSTLELGDSALYLCASSPDRVGYNEQFFGPGTRLTVL.